Listed here are 27 T cell receptor beta chains from one sample, sequenced in a study of shared T cell receptors in the human thymus. The method was immunoSEQ multiplex PCR; TCRdb's version includes in-frame clones alone and lacks a portion of them. This table has approximately 400,000 clones, around 93% appearing once. Material: thymocytes. Every receptor here comes from a human donor.

The table lists this clone with a count of one. The V and J genes are TRBV28 and TRBJ2-2; 8 bases are a match to TRBD2. Germline V gives CDR1 MDHEN, CDR2 SYDVKM. The length of the CDR3 is 15 residues. The V gene end was trimmed by 6 bases and the J gene end by 0 bases; junction bases not matched to a gene: 3. CDR3 sequence (DNA): TGTGCCAGCAGGTCTAGCGGGCCGAACACCGGGGAGCTGTTTTTT. Residues: CASRSSGPNTGELFF.

The chain couples TRBV4-3 to TRBJ2-7; 7 bases align to TRBD1. The CDR3 is 14 residues long. Per germline, CDR1 LGHNA and CDR2 YSLEER. J lost 2 bases, V lost 4 bases, and 5 bases had no gene match. CDR3 region: CASSPYRGPYEQYF. The DNA for the CDR3 is TGCGCCAGCAGCCCCTACAGGGGACCCTACGAGCAGTACTTC.

V gene TRBV19 combines with J gene TRBJ2-2; 8 bases map to TRBD2. V lost 1 base and J lost 5; bases outside the gene matches: 6. The V gene's germline CDR1 is LNHDA and CDR2 SQIVND (reference sequence). This CDR3 is built from 16 residues. The CDR3 sequence: CASSIGAGGNTGELFF. The CDR3 coding sequence is TGTGCCAGTAGTATAGGGGCGGGAGGAAATACCGGGGAGCTGTTTTTT.

V is TRBV19 and J is TRBJ1-2; 9 bases agree with TRBD1. The CDR3 has 13 residues. Germline V gives CDR1 LNHDA, CDR2 SQIVND (reference sequence). Unmatched junction bases numbered 9, after V lost 10 bases and J lost 6 bases. CDR3 nucleotides: TGTGCCATAGGAAGACAGGGGGAAGATGGCTACACCTTC. Translating it yields CAIGRQGEDGYTF.

This clone appeared a single time. V gene TRBV6-5 combines with J gene TRBJ2-1, with D tentatively TRBD1 (6 bases). V was shortened by 0 bases and J by 6 bases, with 9 bases between the two germline ends. CDR1 is MNHEY, CDR2 SVGAGI, per germline. The CDR3 length is 14 residues. The DNA of the CDR3 is TGTGCCAGCAGTTACTCGGGACACCTCAATGAGCAGTTCTTC. Protein: CASSYSGHLNEQFF.

This sequence joins TRBV11-2 and TRBJ2-1; D might be TRBD2 (5 bases). The CDR3 is made up of 16 amino acids. V was cut by 1 base and J by 4 bases, with 14 bases left in between. Germline V CDR1 and CDR2: SGHAT, FQNNGV. The CDR3 is CASSLGRSRVYNEQFF. The CDR3 nucleotides read TGTGCCAGCAGCTTAGGAAGATCGCGGGTGTACAATGAGCAGTTCTTC.

A few counts support this clone. V and J are TRBV11-2 and TRBJ2-7; D remains unclear. The germline V and J ends were trimmed by 1 base and 2 bases, with 6 bases remaining between them. The CDR3 is made up of 13 amino acids. The germline CDR1 and CDR2 sequences are SGHAT and FQNNGV. CDR3 residues: CASSLVGPYEQYF. CDR3 coding DNA: TGTGCCAGCAGCTTAGTAGGGCCCTACGAGCAGTACTTC.

The rearrangement joins TRBV6-4 to TRBJ2-5; 9 bases agree with TRBD1. The tail of the sequence fits TRBJ2-7 better, so the J call may be wrong. This CDR3 spans 13 amino acids. CDR1 and CDR2 (germline): MRHNA, SNTAGT. CDR3 in DNA: TGTGCCAGCAGTGTGGACAGGGGTCACGAGCAGTACTTC. This codes for CASSVDRGHEQYF.

The chain combines TRBV30 with TRBJ1-1; no clear D. CDR3 size: 14 residues. Germline CDR1 reads GTSNPN; CDR2 reads SVGIG (reference sequence). The V end lost 4 bases, the J end lost 0 bases, and 12 bases lay between the germline ends. CDR3 residues: CAWTHKRLNTEAFF. CDR3 in DNA: TGTGCCTGGACCCACAAGAGACTGAACACTGAAGCTTTCTTT.

The chain carries TRBV23-1 and TRBJ2-3; no clear D gene. TRBV23-1 is given ORF status, its function remaining uncertain. Trimming took 11 bases from V and 3 from J, leaving 6 bases between them. The CDR3 totals 10 residues. CDR3 bases: TGCGCCCAACAGACAGATACGCAGTATTTT. It specifies CAQQTDTQYF.

The chain joins TRBV5-1 to TRBJ2-7, with D tentatively TRBD2 (7 bases). There are 16 residues in the CDR3. The germline V and J ends were trimmed by 4 bases and 2 bases, with 19 bases remaining between them. Germline V gene lookup returns CDR1 SGHRS and CDR2 YFSETQ. The CDR3 DNA is TGCGCCAGCAGCCCGGAGGGGGGGCTAAAGGCCTACGAGCAGTACTTC. Translating it yields CASSPEGGLKAYEQYF.

This chain links TRBV4-2 with TRBJ2-1; TRBD2 agrees at 12 bases. The V gene's germline CDR1 is LGHNA and CDR2 YNFKEQ. This CDR3 has 15 residues. The V and J ends lost 4 bases and 13 bases, in that order; junction bases with no gene match: 11. As DNA, the CDR3 is TGTGCCAGCAGCCTCCGACTAGCGGGAGACCCTGGTCAGTTCTTC. This codes for CASSLRLAGDPGQFF.

The CDR3 loop reads CASTPGGTGAYEQYF. CDR3 nucleotide sequence: TGTGCCAGCACCCCAGGGGGGACAGGGGCTTACGAGCAGTACTTC. The rearrangement links TRBV5-6 to TRBJ2-7; 10 nucleotides align to TRBD1. This CDR3 region has 15 residues. CDR1 SGHDT and CDR2 YYEEEE come from the germline V gene. Trimming took 6 bases from V and 4 from J; bases not matched to a gene: 10.

The chain couples TRBV19 to TRBJ1-2; D call uncertain. This CDR3 has 14 amino acids. V lost 5 bases, J lost 6 bases, and 16 bases lay in between. Germline V gives CDR1 LNHDA, CDR2 SQIVND (reference sequence). The CDR3 loop reads CASSPTGGRHGYTF. The CDR3 coding sequence is TGTGCCAGTAGTCCGACGGGAGGGCGGCATGGCTACACCTTC.

This clone was detected once. This chain uses TRBV18 with TRBJ2-1; 8 bases agree with TRBD1. This CDR3 comprises 16 residues. Per germline, CDR1 KGHSH and CDR2 LQKENI. Losses at the gene ends were 3 bases for V and 4 bases for J; bases not matched to a gene: 8. The CDR3 is CASSPIKDRAYNEQFF. In nucleotides, the CDR3 is TGTGCCAGCTCACCGATCAAGGACAGGGCGTACAATGAGCAGTTCTTC.

The gene calls are TRBV5-1 and TRBJ2-3; possible D gene TRBD2, 5 bases. Germline-derived CDR1 and CDR2 are SGHRS and YFSETQ. The V gene lost 0 bases and the J gene lost 0 bases, with 17 bases spanning the gap. CDR3 length: 18 residues. The CDR3 loop is CASSLGRGGISSTDTQYF. In DNA, the CDR3 is TGCGCCAGCAGCTTGGGTCGAGGAGGTATTTCTAGCACAGATACGCAGTATTTT.

The chain links TRBV5-5 to TRBJ2-1, with a possible D match to TRBD1 (5 bases). Germline CDR1 is SGHKS and CDR2 is YYEKEE (reference sequence). This CDR3 contains 15 residues. V lost 5 bases to trimming and J lost 5 bases, with 17 bases between them. The CDR3 bases are TGTGCCAGCAGTTGGGGCTCTAGGCCGAACAATGAGCAGTTCTTC. Amino acids: CASSWGSRPNNEQFF.

This rearrangement joins TRBV19 to TRBJ1-5; D remains unclear. This CDR3 is built from 15 residues. Germline lookup yields CDR1 LNHDA and CDR2 SQIVND (reference sequence). The germline V and J ends were trimmed by 5 bases and 7 bases, with 18 bases remaining between them. The CDR3 DNA sequence: TGTGCCAGTAGTTCCAAAGACCACCTTCCCCAGCCCCAGCATTTT. The encoded protein is CASSSKDHLPQPQHF. The full variable domain, with the rest looked up from reference TRBV19 and TRBJ1-5, is DGGITQSPKYLFRKEGQNVTLSCEQNLNHDAMYWYRQDPGQGLRLIYYSQIVNDFQKGDIAEGYSVSREKKESFPLTVTSAQKNPTAFYLCASSSKDHLPQPQHFGDGTRLSIL.

The chain carries TRBV28 and TRBJ1-3; the D gene is possibly TRBD1 (5 bases). The CDR3 sequence is 18 residues long. Germline lookup yields CDR1 MDHEN and CDR2 SYDVKM. V lost 4 bases, J lost 4 bases, and 23 bases lay in between. This chain's CDR3 is CASSSPVPGGGAGNTIYF. The CDR3 DNA is TGTGCCAGCAGTTCCCCGGTCCCCGGGGGAGGGGCCGGAAACACCATATATTTT. The variable domain in full, completed from reference TRBV28 and TRBJ1-3, reads DVKVTQSSRYLVKRTGEKVFLECVQDMDHENMFWYRQDPGLGLRLIYFSYDVKMKEKGDIPEGYSVSREKKERFSLILESASTNQTSMYLCASSSPVPGGGAGNTIYFGEGSWLTVV.

The gene calls are TRBV6-1 and TRBJ2-7; the match to TRBD1 covers 9 bases. Germline trimming cut 4 bases from V and 5 bases from J; bases unmatched to any gene: 3. The germline CDR1 and CDR2 sequences are MNHNS and SASEGT. This CDR3 contains 13 residues. CDR3 nucleotide sequence: TGTGCCAGCAGTGGGGACAGGGTTGACGAGCAGTACTTC. Translated: CASSGDRVDEQYF.

V gene TRBV9 combines with J gene TRBJ2-3; D is ambiguous. The CDR3 loop spans 14 amino acids. Trimming cost V 1 base and J 4 bases, with 10 bases left between them. Germline lookup yields CDR1 SGDLS and CDR2 YYNGEE. Written as DNA, the CDR3 is TGTGCCAGCAGCGTAAGATCTATCTCAGATACGCAGTATTTT. Protein product: CASSVRSISDTQYF.

The gene calls are TRBV21-1 and TRBJ2-7; TRBD2 reflects the table's D call only, with no check against the DNA. TRBV21-1 has pseudogene status. The CDR3 extends over 12 amino acids. CDR3 in DNA: TGTGCCAGCAGCCCTCGCTCCTACGAGCAGTACTTC. It is translated as CASSPRSYEQYF.

The V call is TRBV29-1, the J call TRBJ1-1; D not resolved. Germline loops: CDR1 SQVTM, CDR2 ANQGSEA. The CDR3 length is 12 residues. Trimming left V 3 bases short and J 9 bases short, with 14 bases between. Written as DNA, the CDR3 is TGCAGCGTTGAGGCGCTGCGAGCCAAAGCTTTCTTT. Encoded protein: CSVEALRAKAFF.

The chain employs TRBV27 and TRBJ2-5; D unclear. The germline V and J ends were trimmed by 0 bases and 4 bases, with 6 bases remaining between them. The CDR3 is 13 amino acids. Looked up from germline, CDR1 is MNHEY and CDR2 is SMNVEV (reference sequence). CDR3 sequence (DNA): TGTGCCAGCAGTTTATCGATCTTAGAGACCCAGTACTTC. It encodes CASSLSILETQYF.

This chain uses TRBV5-4 with TRBJ2-3; TRBD2 agrees at 7 bases. The CDR3 has 12 amino acids. From germline, CDR1 is SGHNT and CDR2 YYREEE (reference sequence). J gave up 10 bases and V 4 bases, and 6 bases lay outside the gene matches. The CDR3 reads CASSPGLVPQYF. CDR3 nucleotides: TGTGCCAGCAGCCCTGGACTAGTCCCGCAGTATTTT.

The CDR3 DNA follows: TGTGCCATCAGATCATACGACAGGGGAGACACCATATATTTT. This translates into CAIRSYDRGDTIYF. The chain uses TRBV10-3 and TRBJ1-3, with 8 bases aligning to TRBD1. Germline V gene sequence: CDR1 ENHRY, CDR2 SYGVKD. This CDR3 contains 14 residues. After removal of 6 bases from V and 8 bases from J, the junction contained 9 bases not matched to a gene.

This clone occurred a few times. The chain recombines TRBV14 with TRBJ1-2, with D possibly being TRBD1 (5 bases). The CDR3 runs to 15 residues. V lost 1 base and J lost 6, with 15 bases in between. Germline CDR1 SGHDN, CDR2 FVKESK. The CDR3 DNA is TGTGCCAGCAGCCAAGCGCAGGGCCTCCTAGATGGCTACACCTTC. This translates into CASSQAQGLLDGYTF.